The 29 T cell receptor beta chains reported below all come from one sample, sequenced in a study of control samples from healthy donors and cancer patients. The protocol was immunoSEQ multiplex PCR, while the TCRdb copy is restricted to in-frame clones and leaves out a portion. The profile shows about 69,000 clones, approximately 88% of them singletons. Sequenced material: PBMCs. The receptor set was obtained from a woman aged 45-60 years with lung cancer.

The V and J genes are TRBV7-9 and TRBJ1-6, with D perhaps matching TRBD1 (6 bases). Between the trimmed V and J ends, which lost 4 bases and 10 bases, there was a span of 14 bases. The CDR3 runs 14 residues. Looked up from germline, CDR1 is SEHNR and CDR2 is FQNEAQ (reference sequence). The chain's CDR3 is CASSSGGFGSPLHF. As DNA, the CDR3 is TGTGCCAGCAGCTCCGGGGGCTTCGGCTCACCCCTCCACTTT.

This chain connects TRBV4-2 to TRBJ2-3, with D hard to call. Germline loops: CDR1 LGHNA, CDR2 YNFKEQ. The length of the CDR3 is 12 residues. V was pared by 0 bases and J by 4 bases, with 2 bases between. This CDR3 is CASSQEPDTQYF. In DNA, the CDR3 is TGTGCCAGCAGCCAAGAACCAGATACGCAGTATTTT.

V is TRBV27 and J is TRBJ2-2; TRBD1 is a possible D gene (6 bases). Deletions cut 6 bases from V and 4 bases from J, with 15 bases between. The germline gives CDR1 MNHEY, CDR2 SMNVEV (reference sequence). The CDR3 covers 15 residues. The CDR3 DNA reads as TGTGCCAGCAGACGGCCGGGACAATTCACCGGGGAGCTGTTTTTT. Amino acids: CASRRPGQFTGELFF.

The gene calls are TRBV7-9 and TRBJ2-5, with TRBD2 matching 10 bases. CDR1 is SEHNR and CDR2 is FQNEAQ in the germline V gene (reference sequence). V dropped 3 bases and J dropped 2; count of bases not matched to a gene: 3. The CDR3 runs 15 residues. The CDR3, as DNA: TGTGCCAGCAGCTTGGGACTAGCGAGACAAGAGACCCAGTACTTC. Translation: CASSLGLARQETQYF.

In its sample, this clone was seen once. The J gene is TRBJ1-6, the V gene TRBV11-2; no clear D gene. Germline V lookup: CDR1 SGHAT, CDR2 FQNNGV. V gave up 0 bases and J gave up 7 bases, with 10 bases separating them. The CDR3 covers 15 residues. CDR3 loop: CASSLDPVLNSPLHF. The CDR3 coding sequence is TGTGCCAGCAGCTTAGATCCGGTCCTCAATTCACCCCTCCACTTT.

This clone has only one observation. V is TRBV5-1 and J is TRBJ2-5, with D hard to call. V lost 0 bases and J 2 bases, leaving 2 bases between the germline ends. The CDR3 extends over 12 amino acids. Per germline, CDR1 SGHRS and CDR2 YFSETQ. The CDR3, as DNA: TGCGCCAGCAGCTTGGCACAAGAGACCCAGTACTTC. This gives the protein CASSLAQETQYF.

The chain links TRBV18 to TRBJ1-2; perhaps TRBD1 as D (6 bases). Germline V lookup: CDR1 KGHSH, CDR2 LQKENI. V dropped 9 bases and J dropped 5 bases, with 13 bases sitting between them. The CDR3 contains 12 residues. The CDR3 DNA is TGTGCCAGTAACGACAGGTCGTATGGCTACACCTTC. It codes for CASNDRSYGYTF.

The rearrangement uses TRBV5-4 and TRBJ1-3; D remains unclear. The CDR3 spans 13 residues. Germline loops: CDR1 SGHNT, CDR2 YYREEE (reference sequence). Trimming pared 2 bases from V and 4 bases from J, leaving 7 bases between. As DNA, the CDR3 is TGTGCCAGCAGCTTCTCAGGAGGAAACACCATATATTTT. This gives the protein CASSFSGGNTIYF. Together with reference TRBV5-4 and TRBJ1-3, the CDR3 gives the full variable domain: ETGVTQSPTHLIKTRGQQVTLRCSSQSGHNTVSWYQQALGQGPQFIFQYYREEENGRGNFPPRFSGLQFPNYSSELNVNALELDDSALYLCASSFSGGNTIYFGEGSWLTVV.

The chain is built from TRBV7-3 and TRBJ2-1; no reliable D call. V was pared by 1 base and J by 4 bases, with 5 bases between. The germline CDR1 and CDR2 sequences are SGHTA and FQGTGA. The length of the CDR3 is 13 residues. CDR3 in DNA: TGTGCCAGCAGCTTAAGACCGTACAATGAGCAGTTCTTC. Its protein product is CASSLRPYNEQFF.

This chain links TRBV7-2 with TRBJ1-1, with a weak D call TRBD1 (6 bases). The V end lost 5 bases, the J end lost 8 bases, and 12 bases lay between the germline ends. The CDR3 runs 12 residues. The germline V gene has CDR1 SGHTA and CDR2 FQGNSA. The CDR3 coding sequence is TGTGCCAGCAGCCGCGACAGGAACGAAGCTTTCTTT. This sequence encodes CASSRDRNEAFF.

This chain links TRBV30 with TRBJ1-4; unclear D gene. The CDR3 has 14 amino acids. Germline V gene sequence: CDR1 GTSNPN, CDR2 SVGIG (reference sequence). Trimming cost V 0 bases and J 7 bases, with 12 bases left between them. The CDR3 DNA is TGTGCCTGGAGTGTTAACAGACCAGTTGAAAAACTGTTTTTT. This codes for CAWSVNRPVEKLFF.

The chain uses TRBV6-5 and TRBJ1-1, with D unresolved. V was pared by 3 bases and J by 2 bases, with 13 bases between. This CDR3 is built from 15 residues. Germline V gives CDR1 MNHEY, CDR2 SVGAGI. This chain's CDR3 is CASSYGPGPNTEAFF. The CDR3 DNA reads TGTGCCAGCAGTTATGGTCCAGGACCTAACACTGAAGCTTTCTTT.

The chain carries TRBV12-3 or TRBV12-4 and TRBJ2-3; TRBD1 matches at 9 bases. J lost 6 bases, V lost 6 bases, and 4 bases had no gene match. This CDR3 region has 13 residues. CDR3 coding DNA: TGTGCCAGCAGCGACAGGGGGAAGGATACGCAGTATTTT. It codes for CASSDRGKDTQYF.

The gene calls are TRBV19 and TRBJ2-1; possible D gene TRBD2, 6 bases. This CDR3 has 15 residues. CDR1 is LNHDA, CDR2 SQIVND, per germline (reference sequence). V was trimmed by 3 bases and J by 7 bases, leaving 16 bases between them. CDR3 bases: TGTGCCAGTAGTATTGGACGGGGGAATCGGAATGAGCAGTTCTTC. Its translation: CASSIGRGNRNEQFF.

The V call is TRBV19, the J call TRBJ2-5, with 7 bases aligning to TRBD1. Germline V gives CDR1 LNHDA, CDR2 SQIVND (reference sequence). This CDR3 is built from 14 residues. Losses at the gene ends were 5 bases for V and 2 bases for J; bases not matched to a gene: 5. CDR3 sequence reads: CASSFQTGQETQYF. In DNA form, the CDR3 reads TGTGCCAGTAGTTTCCAGACAGGGCAAGAGACCCAGTACTTC. Looking up the rest from reference TRBV19 and TRBJ2-5 gives the full variable domain: DGGITQSPKYLFRKEGQNVTLSCEQNLNHDAMYWYRQDPGQGLRLIYYSQIVNDFQKGDIAEGYSVSREKKESFPLTVTSAQKNPTAFYLCASSFQTGQETQYFGPGTRLLVL.

This chain joins TRBV3-1 (or the pseudogene TRBV3-2) and TRBJ2-2; TRBD2 might be the D (6 bases). CDR1 LGHDT and CDR2 YNNKEL come from the germline V gene (reference sequence). V gave up 0 bases and J gave up 5 bases, with 13 bases separating them. This CDR3 is built from 16 residues. For the CDR3, the DNA is TGTGCCAGCAGCCAAGATAGGAGGGTAGGGACCGGGGAGCTGTTTTTT. Amino acids: CASSQDRRVGTGELFF.

This clone is a singleton in its sample. V is TRBV6-5 and J is TRBJ1-2; no firm D call. Trimming removed 2 bases from V and 7 bases from J, with 14 bases in between. The germline V gene encodes CDR1 MNHEY and CDR2 SVGAGI. The CDR3 contains 14 residues. In nucleotides, the CDR3 is TGTGCCAGCAGTTACGGGGAAAGGGTCGGTGGCTACACCTTC. Its protein product is CASSYGERVGGYTF.

With respect to this clone: This sample includes further DNA sequences coding for the same CDR3. The rearrangement joins TRBV18 to TRBJ1-4, with D uncertain. In germline, CDR1 is KGHSH, CDR2 LQKENI. V gave up 4 bases and J gave up 8 bases, with 11 bases separating them. The CDR3 is 13 residues long. The CDR3 loop reads CASSQEQYEKLFF. For the CDR3, the DNA is TGTGCCAGCTCACAGGAGCAGTACGAAAAACTGTTTTTT.

Comments on this clone: Other nucleotide sequences from this sample produce the same CDR3. The chain combines TRBV19 with TRBJ1-1; D call uncertain. In germline, CDR1 is LNHDA, CDR2 SQIVND (reference sequence). The V gene lost 2 bases and the J gene lost 2 bases, with 6 bases spanning the gap. CDR3 length equals 13 residues. CDR3 bases: TGTGCCAGTAGTATACGGGCTAACACTGAAGCTTTCTTT. As protein: CASSIRANTEAFF.

V usage is TRBV7-2 and J usage is TRBJ1-5; D remains ambiguous. Germline CDR1 and CDR2: SGHTA and FQGNSA. CDR3 length: 13 residues. The V and J ends lost 1 base and 6 bases respectively, with 7 bases between them. In nucleotides, the CDR3 is TGTGCCAGCAGCTTAGAGGCCACTCAGCCCCAGCATTTT. Its protein is CASSLEATQPQHF.

The rearrangement joins TRBV6-2 or TRBV6-3 to TRBJ1-2; a possible D gene is TRBD1 (6 bases). The CDR3 is 14 amino acids. The V gene lost 4 bases and the J gene lost 4 bases, with 13 bases spanning the gap. Germline CDR1 reads MNHEY; CDR2 reads SVGEGT. The CDR3 coding sequence is TGTGCCAGCAGTTCCCTGGACAGATCCTATGGCTACACCTTC. It is translated as CASSSLDRSYGYTF.

The rearrangement joins TRBV4-1 to TRBJ2-7, with 8 bases lining up with TRBD1. Trimming removed 3 bases from V and 2 bases from J; junction bases left unmatched: 6. This CDR3 is built from 15 residues. Germline-derived CDR1 and CDR2 are MGHRA and YSYEKL. CDR3 bases: TGCGCCAGCAGCCATCGGCAGGGGGCCACCTACGAGCAGTACTTC. Residues: CASSHRQGATYEQYF.

The chain's CDR3 is CASRNRGSYEQYF. The CDR3 DNA sequence: TGTGCCAGTAGGAATCGGGGCTCCTACGAGCAGTACTTC. The chain combines TRBV19 with TRBJ2-7; a weak D match, TRBD2 (5 bases). The V gene lost 6 bases and the J gene lost 0 bases, with 9 bases spanning the gap. Germline values: CDR1 LNHDA, CDR2 SQIVND (reference sequence). CDR3 length: 13 residues.

This chain joins TRBV6-5 and TRBJ1-2; perhaps TRBD1 as D (5 bases). Germline V lookup: CDR1 MNHEY, CDR2 SVGAGI. Deletions cut 10 bases from V and 3 bases from J, with 21 bases between. The CDR3 length is 15 residues. The CDR3 DNA sequence: TGTGCCACACTGGGAGGGAGGGGAACAGACTATGGCTACACCTTC. This gives the protein CATLGGRGTDYGYTF.

The J gene is TRBJ2-2, the V gene TRBV7-9; TRBD1 matches 9 bases. This CDR3 spans 17 amino acids. The ends lost 4 bases at V and 4 bases at J; junction bases unmatched: 10. Germline V gene sequence: CDR1 SEHNR, CDR2 FQNEAQ (reference sequence). The CDR3 DNA is TGTGCCAGCAGCTCCCGGGACAGGGTTTCGGGCACCGGGGAGCTGTTTTTT. It is translated as CASSSRDRVSGTGELFF.

The CDR3 is CASSFGTLETQYF. DNA of the CDR3: TGTGCCAGCAGTTTTGGGACCCTAGAGACCCAGTACTTC. This sequence joins TRBV6-5 and TRBJ2-5; D is tentatively TRBD1 or TRBD2 (5 bases each). The CDR3 has 13 amino acids. Looked up from germline, CDR1 is MNHEY and CDR2 is SVGAGI. V lost 4 bases, J lost 4 bases, and 10 bases lay in between.

The V call is TRBV4-1, the J call TRBJ2-7, with 7 bases lining up with TRBD2. CDR1 is MGHRA, CDR2 YSYEKL, per germline. The CDR3 is 17 residues long. The trim removed 1 base at V and 0 bases at J, leaving 9 bases unmatched. CDR3 DNA sequence: TGCGCCAGCAGCCAAGGGGAGGGTTGGGGGGACTCCTACGAGCAGTACTTC. Protein sequence: CASSQGEGWGDSYEQYF.

The chain recombines TRBV7-8 with TRBJ2-7; the D is unclear. CDR3 length: 15 residues. Germline lookup yields CDR1 SGHVS and CDR2 FQNEAQ. V was pared by 0 bases and J by 0 bases, with 9 bases between. CDR3 region: CASSLARSFSYEQYF. The CDR3 DNA is TGTGCCAGCAGCTTAGCGCGGAGTTTCTCCTACGAGCAGTACTTC.

The rearrangement uses TRBV28 and TRBJ2-5, with 13 bases aligning to TRBD2. The V and J ends lost 6 bases and 5 bases, in that order; junction bases with no gene match: 6. Germline V CDR1 and CDR2: MDHEN, SYDVKM. CDR3 length: 15 residues. The CDR3 DNA follows: TGTGCCAGCAGGGGGACTAGCGGGATGAGGGAGACCCAGTACTTC. Its protein product is CASRGTSGMRETQYF.